Sequencing of this T cell receptor beta chain was carried out in a study of T cells in Graves' hyperthyroidism and ophthalmopathy. This clonotype has at least ten counts. Authors of the study amplified TCR beta CDR3 regions from RNA transcripts. RT-PCR in the first round (using the HTBI primer set) targeted the TCR CDR3. TCRdb analysed the multiplex PCR reads with MiXCR anew, one entry per CDR3 protein. Here the sample spans around 400,000 distinct CDR3 sequences, roughly an eighth being singletons. The TCR was taken from a woman aged 18-29 years with Graves' hyperthyroidism. The sequenced material came from blood.

The CDR3 nucleotides are TGTGCCAGCAGAAGAGCGGTGACGGAGCACAATGAGCAGTTCTTC. Protein product: CASRRAVTEHNEQFF. The V and J genes are TRBV6-1 and TRBJ2-1, with D possibly matching TRBD2 (5 bases). V lost 6 bases to trimming and J lost 5 bases, with 17 bases between them. Looked up from germline, CDR1 is MNHNS and CDR2 is SASEGT. The CDR3 has 15 amino acids.